Listed below are T cell receptor beta chains from one sample, sequenced in a study of blood T cell repertoires in COVID-19. TCRdb's copy holds only in-frame clones and misses some; the assay was immunoSEQ multiplex PCR. The sample carries 140,000 or so clones, 81% recorded once. Sequenced sample: peripheral blood. The receptors were gathered from a human donor in a cohort sampled during active COVID-19. Each CDR3 is given without its conserved first and last residue. Only part of the rows carry a size: once, few, many, or a class if the clone is expanded.

j_call: TRBJ2-7
v_call: TRBV3-1/TRBV3-2
clone_size: .
cdr3_aa: ASSEGGQGEQY

j_call: TRBJ1-3
v_call: TRBV2
clone_size: few
cdr3_aa: ASSESGAGGNTIY

j_call: TRBJ1-6
v_call: TRBV28
clone_size: .
cdr3_aa: ASSLLGGASSPLH

j_call: TRBJ2-5
v_call: TRBV11-2
clone_size: .
cdr3_aa: ASTYGWGGRGTQY

j_call: TRBJ2-7
v_call: TRBV6-2/TRBV6-3
clone_size: .
cdr3_aa: ASSRPRQGTYEQY

j_call: TRBJ2-1
v_call: TRBV9
clone_size: .
cdr3_aa: ASSVGSRYSGRSYNEQF

j_call: TRBJ1-5
v_call: TRBV19
clone_size: few
cdr3_aa: ASSIPGEGGNQPQH

j_call: TRBJ2-4
v_call: TRBV19
clone_size: .
cdr3_aa: ASSLAGTRGDIQY

j_call: TRBJ2-1
v_call: TRBV20-1
clone_size: .
cdr3_aa: SASTYSYNEQF

j_call: TRBJ2-7
v_call: TRBV7-6
clone_size: few
cdr3_aa: ASSLERGFSYEQY

j_call: TRBJ1-6
v_call: TRBV6-6
clone_size: .
cdr3_aa: ASSYGTGNSPLH